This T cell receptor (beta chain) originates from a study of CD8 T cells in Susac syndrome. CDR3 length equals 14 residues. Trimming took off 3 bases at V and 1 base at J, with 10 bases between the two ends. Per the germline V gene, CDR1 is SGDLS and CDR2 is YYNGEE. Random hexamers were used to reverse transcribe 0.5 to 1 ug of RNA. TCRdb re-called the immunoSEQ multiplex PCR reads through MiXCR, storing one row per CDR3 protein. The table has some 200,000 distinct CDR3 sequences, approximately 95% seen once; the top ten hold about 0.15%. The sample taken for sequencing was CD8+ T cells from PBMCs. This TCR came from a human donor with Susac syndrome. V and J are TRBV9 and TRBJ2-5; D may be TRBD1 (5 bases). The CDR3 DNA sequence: TGTGCCAGCAGCGCAGGGTCCCGCCAAGAGACCCAGTACTTC. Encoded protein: CASSAGSRQETQYF.